The rows below give T cell receptor beta chains drawn from one sample of a study of cytomegalovirus exposure and HLA in healthy donors. Clones were sequenced by immunoSEQ multiplex PCR, and TCRdb holds only the in-frame ones, with some missing. The table lists roughly 180,000 clones, over 65% of them singletons. Input material: PBMCs. The receptors originated from a man in his late teens or twenties in good health and CMV-seronegative. Each CDR3 is given with its conserved first and last residue. Fields, in order: CDR3 DNA, CDR3 protein, V gene, D gene, clone size, CDR3 length, J gene. The D gene is left open where the match is weak. Size tells how often a clone was seen (once, few, many) or the class of an expanded clone, and some rows leave it out.

TGTGCCAGCAGTCATCGGACAGGGCCCACCGGGGAGCTGTTTTTT | CASSHRTGPTGELFF | TRBV5-5 | TRBD1 | - | 15 | TRBJ2-2
TGCGCCAGCAGCCCCCGGGACAGCCATAATTCACCCCTCCACTTT | CASSPRDSHNSPLHF | TRBV4-1 | TRBD1 | - | 15 | TRBJ1-6
TGTGCCAGCAGCTCGAGCCTAGTGCTCCGAGGGAACTCCTACGAGCAGTACTTC | CASSSSLVLRGNSYEQYF | TRBV13 | - | - | 18 | TRBJ2-7
TGTGCCAGCAGCCCGACTAGCGGGGTCTACGAGCAGTACTTC | CASSPTSGVYEQYF | TRBV13 | TRBD2 | - | 14 | TRBJ2-7
TGTGCCAGCAGCCTCCCGGGACAGGCCGTCGGAGAGCAGTACTTC | CASSLPGQAVGEQYF | TRBV7-9 | TRBD1 | few | 15 | TRBJ2-7
TGTGCCAGCAGTTACGGGAGGACCCAGTACTTC | CASSYGRTQYF | TRBV6-5 | - | - | 11 | TRBJ2-5
TGTGCCAGCAGCTTGAGGGGGGGAGAGACCCAGTACTTC | CASSLRGGETQYF | TRBV5-6 | - | - | 13 | TRBJ2-5
TGTGCCAGCAGGTCGAGCGGGGGCAATCAGCCCCAGCATTTT | CASRSSGGNQPQHF | TRBV7-9 | - | - | 14 | TRBJ1-5
TGCGCCAGCAGCCAAGGAGGACTAGCGGGGTTAGATACGCAGTATTTT | CASSQGGLAGLDTQYF | TRBV4-1 | TRBD2 | - | 16 | TRBJ2-3
TGTGCCAGCAGCTTGTCCGGGACAGGGAACACTGAAGCTTTCTTT | CASSLSGTGNTEAFF | TRBV6-1 | TRBD1 | few | 15 | TRBJ1-1
TGTGCCAGTAGTACCCGGGACTGGGGAGGCAATGAGCAGTTCTTC | CASSTRDWGGNEQFF | TRBV19 | - | - | 15 | TRBJ2-1
TGTGCCAGCAGTGACGGGACAGGGTTTTTAAACGAGCAGTACTTC | CASSDGTGFLNEQYF | TRBV6-4 | TRBD1 | once | 15 | TRBJ2-7
TGCGCCAGCAGCTTAGGACTAGCGGAAGGGGAGACCCAGTACTTC | CASSLGLAEGETQYF | TRBV5-1 | TRBD2 | - | 15 | TRBJ2-5
TGTGCCAGCAGCCAGACAGGGGTCTTACTGCAGTACTTC | CASSQTGVLLQYF | TRBV11-1 | TRBD1 | - | 13 | TRBJ2-7
TGTGCCAGCAGACTAACAGGGATAAGTAACTATGGCTACACCTTC | CASRLTGISNYGYTF | TRBV6-5 | - | - | 15 | TRBJ1-2
TGTGCCAGCAGATGGGGGACAGGCCCGAACACTGAAGCTTTCTTT | CASRWGTGPNTEAFF | TRBV7-9 | TRBD1 | few | 15 | TRBJ1-1
TGTGCCAGCAGTTACTCGAAGTTTAGCGACCCAGATACGCAGTATTTT | CASSYSKFSDPDTQYF | TRBV6-5 | - | - | 16 | TRBJ2-3
TGTGCCAGCAGCGTGACGGCGGGAGGGCCCTCCTACAATGAGCAGTTCTTC | CASSVTAGGPSYNEQFF | TRBV9 | TRBD2 | - | 17 | TRBJ2-1
TGTGCCAGCAGGCGAGGGCGGGAGAACACCGGGGAGCTGTTTTTT | CASRRGRENTGELFF | TRBV7-9 | - | - | 15 | TRBJ2-2
TGTGCCAGCAGCTTGGGAGCGGGGTTCGGCACTGAAGCTTTCTTT | CASSLGAGFGTEAFF | TRBV5-6 | - | few | 15 | TRBJ1-1
TGTGCCAGCGGACAGGGCGGCTATGGCTACACCTTC | CASGQGGYGYTF | TRBV2 | TRBD1 | few | 12 | TRBJ1-2
TGTGCCAGTAGTAAAACCTACAGGGATGGCTACACCTTC | CASSKTYRDGYTF | TRBV19 | - | - | 13 | TRBJ1-2
TGCGCCAGCAGCTTGGATGGGGCGAGCGGAAACACCATATATTTT | CASSLDGASGNTIYF | TRBV5-1 | - | once | 15 | TRBJ1-3
TGTGCCAGCCGGCGGGGCTCGGGGGAGACCCAGTACTTC | CASRRGSGETQYF | TRBV2 | - | - | 13 | TRBJ2-5
TGTGCCAGCAGCCGGGAGGACAGGGTATTTTACGAGCAGTACTTC | CASSREDRVFYEQYF | TRBV7-8 | - | few | 15 | TRBJ2-7